This TCR beta chain is drawn from a study of T cell responses to AZD1222 COVID-19 vaccine. Study findings and constraints: With two AZD1222 doses given, Spike-specific TCR breadth and depth both rose. Within unmutated variant regions lay the reported targets of nearly half of spike-specific TCRs.

Turning to this clone: Its antigen is unidentified.

The protocol was immunoSEQ multiplex PCR, while the TCRdb copy is restricted to in-frame clones and leaves out a portion. The table includes about 160,000 clones, roughly 94% detected once. The sample consisted of peripheral blood, taken 28 days after the second AZD1222 dose. The clonotype comes from an adult who received the AZD1222 COVID-19 vaccine.

The CDR3, as DNA: TGTGCCAGCAGTCCGGACAGGGCTGGAAACACCATATATTTT. Protein sequence: CASSPDRAGNTIYF. The chain carries TRBV2 and TRBJ1-3, with 8 positions matching TRBD1. This CDR3 contains 14 residues. Germline V lookup: CDR1 SNHLY, CDR2 FYNNEI. J lost 2 bases, V lost 5 bases, and 2 bases had no gene match.